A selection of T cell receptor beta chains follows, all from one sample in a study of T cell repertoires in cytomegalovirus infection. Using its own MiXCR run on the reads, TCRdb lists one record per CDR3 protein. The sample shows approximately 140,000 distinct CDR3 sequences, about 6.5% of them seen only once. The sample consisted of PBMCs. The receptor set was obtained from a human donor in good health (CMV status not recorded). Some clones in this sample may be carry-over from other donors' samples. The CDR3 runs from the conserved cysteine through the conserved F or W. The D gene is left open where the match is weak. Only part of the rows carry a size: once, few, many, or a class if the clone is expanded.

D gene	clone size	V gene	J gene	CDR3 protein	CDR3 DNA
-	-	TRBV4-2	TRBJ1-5	CASSQGGPNQPQHF	TGTGCCAGCAGCCAAGGGGGGCCCAATCAGCCCCAGCATTTT
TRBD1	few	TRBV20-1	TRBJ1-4	CSALGQGGEKLFF	TGCAGTGCGCTGGGACAGGGAGGTGAAAAACTGTTTTTT
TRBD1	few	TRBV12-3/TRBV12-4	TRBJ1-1	CASSLPGQYTEAFF	TGTGCCAGCAGTTTACCGGGACAGTATACTGAAGCTTTCTTT
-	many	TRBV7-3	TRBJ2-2	CASSFIAGELFF	TGTGCCAGCAGTTTTATCGCCGGGGAGCTGTTTTTT
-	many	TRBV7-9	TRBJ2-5	CASSLVERLQETQYF	TGTGCCAGCAGCTTAGTAGAGCGTCTCCAAGAGACCCAGTACTTC
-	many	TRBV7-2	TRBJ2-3	CASSLNGDTQYF	TGTGCCAGCAGCTTAAATGGCGATACGCAGTATTTT
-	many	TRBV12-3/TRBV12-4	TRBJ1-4	CASSLGGTTNEKLFF	TGTGCCAGCAGTTTGGGTGGGACAACTAATGAAAAACTGTTTTTT
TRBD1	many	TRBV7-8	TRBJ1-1	CASSPDRGSKRGEAFF	TGTGCCAGCAGCCCAGACAGGGGTTCTAAACGAGGCGAAGCTTTCTTT
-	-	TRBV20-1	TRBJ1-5	CSARPLGISNQPQHF	TGCAGTGCTAGACCCCTGGGAATAAGCAATCAGCCCCAGCATTTT
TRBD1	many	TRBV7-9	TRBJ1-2	CASSFSAGTGGGYTF	TGTGCCAGCAGCTTCAGCGCTGGGACAGGGGGCGGCTACACCTTC
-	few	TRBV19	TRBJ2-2	CASHQEANTGELFF	TGTGCCAGTCACCAGGAGGCGAACACCGGGGAGCTGTTTTTT
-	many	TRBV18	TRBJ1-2	CASSPERGANYGYTF	TGTGCCAGCTCACCAGAACGAGGGGCTAACTATGGCTACACCTTC
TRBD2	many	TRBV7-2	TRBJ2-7	CASSFSGGATEQYF	TGTGCCAGCAGCTTTAGCGGGGGGGCCACCGAGCAGTACTTC
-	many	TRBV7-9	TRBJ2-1	CASSVDSPTAEQFF	TGTGCCAGCAGCGTAGACAGCCCAACGGCTGAGCAGTTCTTC
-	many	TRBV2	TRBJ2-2	CASAGLSTGELFF	TGTGCCAGCGCTGGACTTTCCACCGGGGAGCTGTTTTTT
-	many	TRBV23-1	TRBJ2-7	CASSQSKGTLSTHEQYF	TGCGCCAGCAGTCAATCCAAAGGGACACTGTCTACGCACGAGCAGTACTTC
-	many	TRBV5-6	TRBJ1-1	CASSYSGSNTEAFF	TGTGCCAGCAGCTATTCAGGATCGAACACTGAAGCTTTCTTT
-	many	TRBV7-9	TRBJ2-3	CASSLSWTVSTDTQYF	TGTGCCAGCAGCTTATCCTGGACAGTTTCCACAGATACGCAGTATTTT